The text below deals with one T cell receptor beta chain. Its specificity is unknown. The CDR3 contains 15 residues. V gave up 5 bases and J gave up 5 bases; unmatched junction bases: 8. The germline V gene encodes CDR1 SGHTA and CDR2 FQGTGA. This entry belongs to a study of cytomegalovirus exposure and HLA in healthy donors. Study at large: Prior work identified 95 million to 120 million unique TCR beta sequences in some 200 million T cells.

Vbeta (60) and Jbeta (13) primers were used in the PCR. Sequencing used immunoSEQ multiplex PCR; TCRdb keeps in-frame clones, though not all of them. This sample has over 150,000 clones, with around 75% found just once. General observations from the study: Immune exposure information comprised only CMV serostatus. The authors considered a cluster of highly shared sequence variants likely to be a sequencing artifact.

The TCR comes from a male donor in good health and CMV-seronegative. The specimen sequenced was PBMCs. The rearrangement links TRBV7-3 to TRBJ2-5; 10 bases fit TRBD1. The CDR3 is CASSVPTGGGETQYF. CDR3 bases: TGTGCCAGCAGCGTTCCGACAGGGGGCGGGGAGACCCAGTACTTC.